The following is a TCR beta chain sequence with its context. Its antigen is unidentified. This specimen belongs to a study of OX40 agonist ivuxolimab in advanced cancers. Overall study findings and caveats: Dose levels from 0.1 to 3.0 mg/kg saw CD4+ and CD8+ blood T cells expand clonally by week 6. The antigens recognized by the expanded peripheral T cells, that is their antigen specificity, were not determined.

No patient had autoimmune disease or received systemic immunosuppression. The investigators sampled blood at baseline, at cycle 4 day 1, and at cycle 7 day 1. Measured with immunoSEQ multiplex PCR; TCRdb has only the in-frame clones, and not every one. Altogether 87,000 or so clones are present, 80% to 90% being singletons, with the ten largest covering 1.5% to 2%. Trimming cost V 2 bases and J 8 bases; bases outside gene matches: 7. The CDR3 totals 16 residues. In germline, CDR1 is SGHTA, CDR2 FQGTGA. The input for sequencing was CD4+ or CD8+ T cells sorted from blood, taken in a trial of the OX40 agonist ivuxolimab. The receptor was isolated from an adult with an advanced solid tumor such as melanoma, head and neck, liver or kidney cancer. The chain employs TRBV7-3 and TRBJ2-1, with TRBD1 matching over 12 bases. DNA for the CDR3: TGTGCCAGCAGCTTACAGGGACAGGGGGCCAGCGATGAGCAGTTCTTC. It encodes CASSLQGQGASDEQFF.